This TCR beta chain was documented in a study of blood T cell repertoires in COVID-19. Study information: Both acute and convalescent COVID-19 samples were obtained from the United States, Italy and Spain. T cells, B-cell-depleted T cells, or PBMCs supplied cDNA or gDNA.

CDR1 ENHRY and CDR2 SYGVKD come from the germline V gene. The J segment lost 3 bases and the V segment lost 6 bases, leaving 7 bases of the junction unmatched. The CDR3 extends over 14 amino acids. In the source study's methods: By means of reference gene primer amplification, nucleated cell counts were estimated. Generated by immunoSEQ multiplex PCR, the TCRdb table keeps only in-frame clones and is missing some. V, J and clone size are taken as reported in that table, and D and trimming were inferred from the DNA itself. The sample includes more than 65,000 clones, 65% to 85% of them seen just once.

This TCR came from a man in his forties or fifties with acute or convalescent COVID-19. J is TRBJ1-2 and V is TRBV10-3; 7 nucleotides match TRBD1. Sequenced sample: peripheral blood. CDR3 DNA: TGTGCCATCAGAGGTAGGACAGGCGACTATGGCTACACCTTC. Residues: CAIRGRTGDYGYTF.